This T cell receptor beta chain was identified in a study of early T cells in non-severe SARS-CoV-2 infection (dated by TCRdb to the early 2020s). Concerning the study at large: Because TCR sequencing was done on bulk RNA from unsorted whole blood, the alpha and beta chains could not be paired. What the research found in general, with its limitations: Matching against VDJdb was skewed toward anti-spike CD8 responses, likely underestimated virus-specific expansions, and missed private and CD4 specificities.

The receptor library was made with 5' RACE. Instrument on record: NextSeq 500. Unique molecular identifiers were attached to individual cDNA molecules in the TCR library protocol so that sequencing error and PCR bias could be corrected. TCR alpha and beta chains were both sequenced, and the abundances of alpha and beta sequences in each sample were closely correlated with each other. Regarding the original processing steps: Decombinator V4 was used to annotate the V gene, J gene and CDR3 of the TCR sequences. Expanded TCRs were defined as changing significantly between any two time points under a Poisson model with p below 0.0001. Abundances of TCRs were expressed as counts per million after normalisation to the total number of TCRs sequenced in each sample. MAIT TCRs were defined by TRAV1-2 paired with TRAJ12, TRAJ20 or TRAJ33, and iNKT TCRs by TRAV10 paired with TRAJ18. VDJdb, accessed 1 November 2021, was searched for CMV, EBV and SARS-CoV-2 annotated TCRs, with TCRs annotated for multiple antigens excluded. TCRdb trimmed public reads at Q25 via fastp, called clones via MiXCR and kept in-frame beta chains. Records with the same CDR3 protein are collapsed into one entry carrying the most frequent genes and DNA. The V and J calls come from TCRdb's annotation, not from the publication. The sample table shows 100,000 to 140,000 distinct CDR3 sequences, and 11% are seen once. The biggest ten clones account for 6.5% to 8% of the sample.

To note about this clonotype: Its target antigen remains unknown. There are no base qualities to consult, and no much larger clone falls within one base.

This was a case-control study nested in a cohort of healthcare workers in London, UK, who had nasopharyngeal swab PCR tests and blood samples taken every week. Healthcare workers were enrolled in the week of the UK lockdown, from 23 to 31 March 2020, and were followed every week for up to roughly 16 weeks. At the junction V is shortened by 6 bases and J by 2 bases; bases outside the gene matches: 16. CDR1 and CDR2, looked up from the germline V gene, are MDHEN and SYDVKM. The CDR3 has 18 amino acids, counting the end cysteine and phenylalanine. Only CDR3 DNA remains: 54 bases, in frame from the first base.

Source material: whole blood. This TCR was sampled from an adult who was a healthcare worker with PCR-confirmed SARS-CoV-2 infection or an uninfected control (not recorded which). The chain is encoded by TRBV28 joined to TRBJ2-1; TRBD2 lines up with 7 middle nucleotides. Here is the DNA: TGTGCCAGCAGCACCGACCGGAGCGGGACTATGACCTACAATGAGCAGTTCTTC. Translated, this is CASSTDRSGTMTYNEQFF. The entire variable domain, with the stretches around the CDR3 drawn from the reference TRBV28 and TRBJ2-1 proteins, is DVKVTQSSRYLVKRTGEKVFLECVQDMDHENMFWYRQDPGLGLRLIYFSYDVKMKEKGDIPEGYSVSREKKERFSLILESASTNQTSMYLCASSTDRSGTMTYNEQFFGPGTRLTVL.